Below are 7 T cell receptor beta chains sequenced from a single sample in a study of T cell repertoires in cytomegalovirus infection. A single record per CDR3 protein comes from TCRdb applying MiXCR to the reads. In the table there are approximately 550,000 distinct CDR3 sequences, more than 15% of which are singletons. The sample consisted of CD8+ T cells from PBMCs. The source of these receptors is a human donor in good health (CMV status not recorded). Some clones in this sample may be carry-over from other donors' samples.

This clonotype came up many times. The chain uses TRBV7-2 and TRBJ1-2; maybe TRBD1 (6 bases). The V gene's germline CDR1 is SGHTA and CDR2 FQGNSA. V was pared by 5 bases and J by 2 bases, with 15 bases between. This CDR3 spans 15 amino acids. This CDR3 is CASSTETGPNYGYTF. Written as DNA, the CDR3 is TGTGCCAGCAGCACCGAAACAGGGCCCAACTATGGCTACACCTTC.

About this clonotype: The junction does not match germline at one end; this may be a read error. The chain has TRBV28 and TRBJ2-7; maybe TRBD1 (6 bases). The CDR3 runs 16 residues. Looked up from germline, CDR1 is MDHEN and CDR2 is SYDVKM. For the CDR3, the DNA is TGTGCCGGCAGTTCCCCGCTCGGACAGAACCCCTACGAGCAGTACTTC. It is translated as CAGSSPLGQNPYEQYF.

This clonotype showed up many times. In DNA, the CDR3 is TGTGCCAGCAGCCCCTCTCCGGGCGTGCATTACGAGCAGTACTTC. It encodes CASSPSPGVHYEQYF. The chain couples TRBV6-1 to TRBJ2-7; D remains ambiguous. V shed 6 bases and J shed 4 bases, with 19 bases lying between them. This CDR3 spans 15 amino acids. The germline V gene encodes CDR1 MNHNS and CDR2 SASEGT.

This clonotype came up many times. This chain links TRBV10-2 with TRBJ1-5, with D unclear. V lost 3 bases to trimming and J lost 0 bases, with 3 bases between them. This CDR3 is 13 amino acids long. Germline lookup yields CDR1 WSHSY and CDR2 SAAADI. CDR3 amino acids: CASSDTSNQPQHF. The DNA for the CDR3 is TGCGCCAGCAGTGACACTAGCAATCAGCCCCAGCATTTT.

This clonotype has a count of ten or more. The rearrangement links TRBV30 to TRBJ1-2; 8 bases are shared with TRBD1. Germline lookup yields CDR1 GTSNPN and CDR2 SVGIG (reference sequence). This CDR3 region has 17 residues. The J segment lost 4 bases and the V segment lost 1 base, leaving 14 bases of the junction unmatched. The CDR3 sequence is CAWSEQGAFALGYGYTF. CDR3 nucleotides: TGTGCCTGGAGTGAGCAGGGGGCTTTCGCGTTGGGCTATGGCTACACCTTC.

This clonotype was observed at least ten times. This chain uses TRBV11-2 with TRBJ1-1; 8 bases line up with TRBD1. V lost 4 bases, J lost 4 bases, and 8 bases stayed unmatched. Germline lookup yields CDR1 SGHAT and CDR2 FQNNGV. This CDR3 has 15 residues. The CDR3 loop is CASSSWDRRSTEAFF. Here the CDR3 DNA reads TGTGCCAGCAGCTCCTGGGACAGGAGGAGCACTGAAGCTTTCTTT.

The table lists this clonotype with a few counts. The chain has TRBV7-9 and TRBJ1-1; 7 positions match TRBD1. V trimming: 9 bases; J trimming: 1 base; junction bases outside the gene matches: 8. CDR1 is SEHNR and CDR2 is FQNEAQ in the germline V gene (reference sequence). This CDR3 has 14 residues. The CDR3 DNA is TGTGCCAGGGAGAGTAACAGGGGGAACACTGAAGCTTTCTTT. Translated: CARESNRGNTEAFF.